The 8 T cell receptor beta chains presented below share a single source sample, sequenced in a study of cytomegalovirus exposure and HLA in healthy donors (dated by TCRdb to the late 2010s). To prepare the library, the immunoSEQ multiplex PCR assay was applied. For the multiplex PCR, a mixture combining 60 forward primers for TCR Vbeta segments and 13 reverse primers for TCR Jbeta segments was used. As stored in TCRdb, this immuneACCESS dataset retains in-frame rearrangements with V and J assigned. A fraction of the clones does not appear; measured against another copy, unresolved V genes explain less than half of the discrepancy, and the remainder lacks a known reason. Within this sample are 80,000 to 130,000 clones, with more than 75% of them counted one time only. The ten largest account for about 4% of the sample. Specimen: PBMCs. Receptors were obtained from a woman aged 45-65 years in good health and CMV-seropositive.

The V gene is TRBV11-2, the J gene TRBJ2-5, with 10 bases fitting TRBD2. Judging by the DNA end, TRBJ2-7 fits better; the J call may be wrong. Germline values: CDR1 SGHAT, CDR2 FQNNGV. The CDR3 contains 15 residues. CDR3 bases: TGTGCCAGCAGCTTAGAGCTAGCGGGGGAGTACGAGCAGTACTTC. It encodes CASSLELAGEYEQYF.

For the CDR3, the DNA is TGTGCCAGCAGCTTACTAGCGGGAGTTCCAGATACGCAGTATTTT. Translating it yields CASSLLAGVPDTQYF. The chain has TRBV7-9 and TRBJ2-3; TRBD2 agrees at 10 bases. J was trimmed by 4 bases and V by 2 bases; bases with no gene match: 3. CDR1 is SEHNR and CDR2 is FQNEAQ in the germline V gene (reference sequence). The CDR3 consists of 15 residues.

The genes are TRBV6-5 and TRBJ1-4; D perhaps matches TRBD1 (5 bases). The germline CDR1 and CDR2 sequences are MNHEY and SVGAGI. Trimming shortened V by 6 bases and J by 5 bases, and 10 bases separated the two germline ends. The CDR3 contains 13 residues. In DNA, the CDR3 is TGTGCCAGCAGACTGTACAGGAATGAAAAACTGTTTTTT. It yields the protein CASRLYRNEKLFF.

In nucleotides, the CDR3 is TGTGCCAGCAGCGACCGGGACAGGGGATTCGAGCAGTACTTC. Amino acids: CASSDRDRGFEQYF. V and J are TRBV9 and TRBJ2-7, with 10 bases that match TRBD1. The germline CDR1 and CDR2 sequences are SGDLS and YYNGEE. The CDR3 covers 14 residues. Germline trimming cut 3 bases from V and 6 bases from J; bases unmatched to any gene: 6.

The J gene is TRBJ1-4, the V gene TRBV28; 12 nucleotides match TRBD1. The V segment lost 3 bases and the J segment 5 bases; nucleotides outside the gene matches: 7. Germline values: CDR1 MDHEN, CDR2 SYDVKM. The CDR3 is 17 amino acids. CDR3 DNA: TGTGCCAGCAGTTTCCAGGGACAGGGGGCGAGGAATGAAAAACTGTTTTTT. It codes for CASSFQGQGARNEKLFF.

The rearrangement joins TRBV10-1 to TRBJ2-1, with 10 bases fitting TRBD1. The germline CDR1 and CDR2 sequences are WNHNN and SYGVQD (reference sequence). J gave up 8 bases and V 6 bases, and 13 bases lay outside the gene matches. CDR3 length equals 16 residues. The CDR3 nucleotides read TGCGCCAGCAGAGGGGGGGACAGGGGAGGATGGGATGAGCAGTTCTTC. Translation: CASRGGDRGGWDEQFF.

This sequence joins TRBV13 and TRBJ2-7, with TRBD2 matching over 7 bases. Germline CDR1 PRHDT, CDR2 FYEKMQ (reference sequence). The CDR3 is made up of 17 amino acids. Unmatched junction bases numbered 9, after V lost 0 bases and J lost 1 base. The CDR3: CASSLGSRLAVSYEQYF. For the CDR3, the DNA is TGTGCCAGCAGCTTAGGCAGTCGGCTAGCGGTTTCCTACGAGCAGTACTTC.

The rearrangement uses TRBV7-9 and TRBJ1-6, with D uncertain. Germline CDR1 is SEHNR and CDR2 is FQNEAQ (reference sequence). This CDR3 spans 17 amino acids. V lost 5 bases and J lost 5, with 19 bases in between. The CDR3 loop reads CASSLLAWRNNNSPLHF. The CDR3 DNA is TGTGCCAGCAGCCTCCTCGCGTGGAGAAACAATAATTCACCCCTCCACTTT.